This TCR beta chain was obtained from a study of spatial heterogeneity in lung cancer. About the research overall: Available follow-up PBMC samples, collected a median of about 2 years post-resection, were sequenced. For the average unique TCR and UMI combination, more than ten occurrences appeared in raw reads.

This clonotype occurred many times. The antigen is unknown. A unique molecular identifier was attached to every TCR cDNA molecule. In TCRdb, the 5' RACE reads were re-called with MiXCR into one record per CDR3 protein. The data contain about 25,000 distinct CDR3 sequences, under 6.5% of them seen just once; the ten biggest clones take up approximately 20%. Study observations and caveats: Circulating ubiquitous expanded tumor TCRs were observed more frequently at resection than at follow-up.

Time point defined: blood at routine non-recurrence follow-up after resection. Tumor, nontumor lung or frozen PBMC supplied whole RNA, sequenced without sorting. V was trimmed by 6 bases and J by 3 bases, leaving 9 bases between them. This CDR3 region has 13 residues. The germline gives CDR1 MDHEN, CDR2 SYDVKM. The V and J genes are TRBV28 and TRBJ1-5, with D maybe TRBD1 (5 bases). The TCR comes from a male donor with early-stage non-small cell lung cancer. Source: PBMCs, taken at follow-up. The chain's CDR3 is CASREGSNQPQHF. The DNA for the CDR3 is TGTGCCAGCAGAGAGGGGTCCAATCAGCCCCAGCATTTT.